One and the same sample provided the 3 T cell receptor beta chains below, sequenced in a study of shared clonotypes between healthy human individuals. Sequenced by immunoSEQ multiplex PCR; TCRdb stores in-frame clones only, minus some. The data show approximately 440,000 clones, around 77% seen once. The sequenced material came from PBMCs. The receptors here all came from a middle-aged woman in good health. Some clones in this sample may be carry-over from other donors' samples.

The rearrangement joins TRBV11-1 to TRBJ1-4; D gene uncertain. CDR3 length: 14 amino acids. Per germline, CDR1 SGHAT and CDR2 FQDESV (reference sequence). The germline V and J ends were trimmed by 1 base and 0 bases, with 3 bases remaining between them. In DNA form, the CDR3 reads TGTGCCAGCAGCTTAGATGCAACTAATGAAAAACTGTTTTTT. Translating it yields CASSLDATNEKLFF.

The DNA of the CDR3 is TGTGCCATCAGTGAGTCGCTCCCCAGTGGCGAGCAGTACTTC. Protein sequence: CAISESLPSGEQYF. V usage is TRBV10-3 and J usage is TRBJ2-7; D not resolved. The V and J ends lost 0 bases and 6 bases respectively, with 12 bases between them. The CDR3 loop spans 14 amino acids. In germline, CDR1 is ENHRY, CDR2 SYGVKD.

This clone was picked up one time. The chain combines TRBV10-1 with TRBJ2-1, with D maybe TRBD2 (6 bases). The V gene lost 3 bases and the J gene lost 5 bases, with 14 bases spanning the gap. Per the germline V gene, CDR1 is WNHNN and CDR2 is SYGVQD (reference sequence). The CDR3 sequence is 15 residues long. The chain's CDR3 is CASSDGTWVNNEQFF. The CDR3 nucleotides are TGCGCCAGCAGTGACGGGACTTGGGTAAACAATGAGCAGTTCTTC.